This TCR beta chain was captured in a study of blood T cell repertoires in COVID-19. Sequenced by immunoSEQ multiplex PCR; TCRdb stores in-frame clones only, minus some. The sample has 110,000 to 150,000 clones; 85% are singletons. The CDR3 loop spans 15 amino acids. Trimming at V came to 6 bases and at J to 5 bases, leaving 7 bases not matched to a gene. Germline V gives CDR1 SQVTM, CDR2 ANQGSEA. V usage is TRBV29-1 and J usage is TRBJ2-2; 12 bases fit TRBD2. The source material was PBMCs or T cells enriched from blood (not recorded which). The clonotype originates from a woman aged 40 to 55 who had recovered from COVID-19. For the CDR3, the DNA is TGCAGCGTGACAGGACTAGCGGGGACAACCGGGGAGCTGTTTTTT. The encoded protein is CSVTGLAGTTGELFF.